This T cell receptor (beta chain) was captured in a study of response to subunit inactivated influenza vaccine. This clonotype was recorded at least ten times. V was pared by 1 base and J by 3 bases, with 12 bases between. CDR1 and CDR2 (germline): LGHNA, YNFKEQ. CDR3 length: 16 amino acids. TCRdb fed the RT-PCR reads into MiXCR, producing one record per CDR3 protein. In the table there are a few hundred thousand distinct CDR3 sequences, approximately 11% of which are singletons. The chain has TRBV4-2 and TRBJ2-2; D is perhaps TRBD2 (7 bases). The material sequenced was PBMCs from blood, taken about 6 weeks after vaccination. The receptor comes from a man aged 45-65 years who received an inactivated influenza vaccine. CDR3 amino acids: CASSQVQGGDTGELFF. Here the CDR3 DNA reads TGTGCCAGCAGCCAAGTTCAAGGGGGGGACACCGGGGAGCTGTTTTTT.